This TCR beta chain was documented in a study of beta chain features in type 1 diabetes. Findings of the study overall: In comparison with healthy donors, patients had naive, central memory and Treg TCRB repertoires that appeared more similar.

V was cut by 5 bases and J by 6 bases, with 7 bases left in between. The CDR3 has 11 residues. The germline V gene has CDR1 GTSNPN and CDR2 SVGIG (reference sequence). This clone was detected a few times. No antigen is known for it. The entirety of the isolated RNA underwent reverse transcription, so expressed TCRB transcripts were sequenced. Generated by immunoSEQ multiplex PCR, the TCRdb table keeps only in-frame clones and is missing some. Of hundreds of thousands of clones in the sample, 30% were seen once. This chain uses TRBV30 with TRBJ1-4; D gene unclear. This receptor was taken from a man younger than 35 in good health. Sequenced input: naive CD4+ T cells from blood. CDR3 protein: CAWGRDEKLFF. CDR3 nucleotide sequence: TGTGCCTGGGGGAGGGATGAAAAACTGTTTTTT.